The rows below give T cell receptor beta chains drawn from one sample of a study of CD8+ T cells in alopecia areata. Some clones are missing from TCRdb's copy, which holds only in-frame ones; the method was immunoSEQ multiplex PCR. This sample has 100,000 to 150,000 clones, with approximately 60% found just once. Sequenced here: CD4+ T cells sorted from blood, sampled at week 4, from a patient treated with tofacitinib. The receptors derive from a human donor with alopecia areata. The CDR3 runs from the conserved cysteine through the conserved F or W. Fields, in order: J gene, V gene, CDR3 protein.

J gene: TRBJ1-2; V gene: TRBV29-1; CDR3 protein: CSAQQSQGFIYGYTF
J gene: TRBJ2-2; V gene: TRBV7-3; CDR3 protein: CASSLGSTGELFF
J gene: TRBJ2-7; V gene: TRBV28; CDR3 protein: CASRESGRAYEQYF
J gene: TRBJ2-2; V gene: TRBV5-6; CDR3 protein: CASRASSGGNTGELFF
J gene: TRBJ2-1; V gene: TRBV29-1; CDR3 protein: CSVPLSGGRAYNEQFF
J gene: TRBJ2-2; V gene: TRBV27; CDR3 protein: CASSPNTGELFF
J gene: TRBJ2-5; V gene: TRBV25-1; CDR3 protein: CASSEERGRGETQYF
J gene: TRBJ1-2; V gene: TRBV27; CDR3 protein: CASSLSSGTSNYGYTF
J gene: TRBJ2-4; V gene: TRBV30; CDR3 protein: CAWRPGGGNIQYF
J gene: TRBJ2-5; V gene: TRBV5-4; CDR3 protein: CASSLGGGEETQYF
J gene: TRBJ1-2; V gene: TRBV9; CDR3 protein: CASSVGTGNYGYTF
J gene: TRBJ2-6; V gene: TRBV27; CDR3 protein: CASSLFGSLPNSGANVLTF
J gene: TRBJ2-3; V gene: TRBV4-1; CDR3 protein: CASSQQQGPDTQYF
J gene: TRBJ1-4; V gene: TRBV15; CDR3 protein: CATSAQGMVEKLFF
J gene: TRBJ2-3; V gene: TRBV29-1; CDR3 protein: CSVNRGSSTDTQYF
J gene: TRBJ2-7; V gene: TRBV6-5; CDR3 protein: CASSYSPGGRRVEQYF
J gene: TRBJ1-6; V gene: TRBV7-2; CDR3 protein: CASSPWGGNSPLHF
J gene: TRBJ2-3; V gene: TRBV10-3; CDR3 protein: CAISEFITESTDTQYF
J gene: TRBJ1-2; V gene: TRBV5-1; CDR3 protein: CASSPYTF
J gene: TRBJ2-1; V gene: TRBV5-1; CDR3 protein: CASSLEAGANYNEQFF
J gene: TRBJ2-7; V gene: TRBV20-1; CDR3 protein: CSASQGNEQYF
J gene: TRBJ2-3; V gene: TRBV2; CDR3 protein: CASSEGNTYTDTQYF
J gene: TRBJ2-7; V gene: TRBV4-3; CDR3 protein: CASSQDRRSDEQYF
J gene: TRBJ1-1; V gene: TRBV5-5; CDR3 protein: CASSLWAGSGTEAFF
J gene: TRBJ1-1; V gene: TRBV7-2; CDR3 protein: CASSYTRDGEAFF
J gene: TRBJ2-5; V gene: TRBV2; CDR3 protein: CASSEEAEQETQYF
J gene: TRBJ2-7; V gene: TRBV27; CDR3 protein: CASSTQGIRYEQYF
J gene: TRBJ2-2; V gene: TRBV5-1; CDR3 protein: CASSSNAGTANTGELFF
J gene: TRBJ1-1; V gene: TRBV5-6; CDR3 protein: CASSFFGPMNTEAFF
J gene: TRBJ2-5; V gene: TRBV15; CDR3 protein: CATSILDSPRETQYF
J gene: TRBJ2-2; V gene: TRBV9; CDR3 protein: CASSRPAAGAGELFF
J gene: TRBJ1-4; V gene: TRBV30; CDR3 protein: CAWSERGGTNEKLFF
J gene: TRBJ1-1; V gene: TRBV29-1; CDR3 protein: CSVASITNTEAFF
J gene: TRBJ2-3; V gene: TRBV7-3; CDR3 protein: CASSSSGLRTDTQYF
J gene: TRBJ2-7; V gene: TRBV10-3; CDR3 protein: CAISVYGYEQYF
J gene: TRBJ2-1; V gene: TRBV29-1; CDR3 protein: CSTGLAGDEQFF
J gene: TRBJ2-3; V gene: TRBV6-4; CDR3 protein: CASSEQGADTQYF
J gene: TRBJ1-2; V gene: TRBV30; CDR3 protein: CAWSAGAFGYGYTF
J gene: TRBJ2-2; V gene: TRBV10-3; CDR3 protein: CAITPGTSSNTGELFF
J gene: TRBJ2-1; V gene: TRBV29-1; CDR3 protein: CSVRTSGRNEQFF
J gene: TRBJ1-1; V gene: TRBV29-1; CDR3 protein: CSARGGPNTEAFF
J gene: TRBJ1-2; V gene: TRBV29-1; CDR3 protein: CSVQPRDRGLGYTF
J gene: TRBJ2-2; V gene: TRBV29-1; CDR3 protein: CSVGGAGVIPGELFF
J gene: TRBJ1-2; V gene: TRBV29-1; CDR3 protein: CSGLTGIYGYTF
J gene: TRBJ2-6; V gene: TRBV7-2; CDR3 protein: CASSLGASITGANVLTF
J gene: TRBJ1-1; V gene: TRBV6-5; CDR3 protein: CASVGYENTEAFF
J gene: TRBJ2-7; V gene: TRBV7-9; CDR3 protein: CASSLGSRTYEQYF
J gene: TRBJ1-1; V gene: TRBV2; CDR3 protein: CASSEERNTEAFF
J gene: TRBJ2-5; V gene: TRBV5-1; CDR3 protein: CASSLGGRGETQYF
J gene: TRBJ2-2; V gene: TRBV27; CDR3 protein: CASSPSGGITGELFF
J gene: TRBJ1-4; V gene: TRBV6-9; CDR3 protein: CASTPVPF